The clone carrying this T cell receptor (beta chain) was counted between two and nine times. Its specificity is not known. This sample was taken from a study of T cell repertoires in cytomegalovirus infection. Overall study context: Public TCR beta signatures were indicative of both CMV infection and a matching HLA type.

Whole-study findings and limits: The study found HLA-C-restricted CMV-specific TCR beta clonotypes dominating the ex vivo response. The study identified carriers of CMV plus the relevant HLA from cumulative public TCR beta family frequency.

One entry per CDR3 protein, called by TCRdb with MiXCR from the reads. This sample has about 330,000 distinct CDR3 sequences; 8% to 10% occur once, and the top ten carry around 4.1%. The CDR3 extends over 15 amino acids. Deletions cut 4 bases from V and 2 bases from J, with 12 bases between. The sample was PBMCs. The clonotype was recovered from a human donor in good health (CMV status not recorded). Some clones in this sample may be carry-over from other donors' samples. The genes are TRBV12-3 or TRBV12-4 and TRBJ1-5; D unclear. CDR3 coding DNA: TGTGCCAGCAGTTCCGGGCCCCTCGGCAATCAGCCCCAGCATTTT. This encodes CASSSGPLGNQPQHF.